This TCR beta chain came from a study of regulatory T cells in long-lasting Graves disease. Overall study context: Under 3 months of antithyroid drugs had been taken by newly diagnosed Graves' patients.

Study results and caveats: Peripheral blood was the sole material, not thyroid tissue.

The CDR3 runs 14 residues. Germline V gene data show CDR1 as SGHNT and CDR2 as YENEEA. The authors built TCR beta libraries using iRepertoire HTBI primers and Arm-PCR of CDR3 regions. Using its own MiXCR run on the multiplex PCR reads, TCRdb lists one record per CDR3 protein. The data show hundreds of thousands of distinct CDR3 sequences, roughly 15% seen once. Points on this clonotype: Its cognate antigen is unknown. A read error is the likely source, as a far larger clone sits one nucleotide away.

Time point indicated: newly diagnosed GD, antithyroid drugs for less than 3 months. Construction of the TCR library relied on RNA isolated from PBMCs. The material was peripheral blood mononuclear cells (PBMCs), obtained at new diagnosis, from a patient treated with antithyroid drugs. The gene calls are TRBV11-3 and TRBJ1-2, with D perhaps matching TRBD1 (5 bases). The source of this sequence is a female donor with Graves disease. The CDR3 here is CASRSSGINCGYTF. CDR3 DNA: TGTGCCAGCAGGTCCTCAGGGATAAACTGTGGCTACACCTTC.